A selection of T cell receptor beta chains follows, all from one sample in a study of siplizumab effects on memory and regulatory T cells. Method: immunoSEQ multiplex PCR; TCRdb's copy keeps in-frame clones and lacks some. This table has around 95,000 clones, around 92% appearing once. The sample was CD4+ T cells sorted from blood. These receptors originate from a human donor in good health. Each CDR3 is given with its conserved first and last residue. D genes are given only for firm matches. Some rows mark clone size as missing; the rest say once, few, many or name a class of expanded clone.

d_call	v_call	j_call	clone_size	cdr3_nt	cdr3_aa
.	TRBV30	TRBJ2-4	once	TGTGCCTGGACCCCCCCCGGGACTTTAAACATTCAGTACTTC	CAWTPPGTLNIQYF
.	TRBV7-2	TRBJ1-6	.	TGTGCCAGCAGCTTAGGAGAGGGGCCACCCCTCCACTTT	CASSLGEGPPLHF
.	TRBV29-1	TRBJ2-1	.	TGCAGCGTTGTGCGCTACAATGAGCAGTTCTTC	CSVVRYNEQFF
.	TRBV7-3	TRBJ2-2	few	TGTGCCAGCAGCTTAGGACCCCCTCTTACAACCGGGGAGCTGTTTTTT	CASSLGPPLTTGELFF
.	TRBV4-1	TRBJ1-2	.	TGCGCCAGCAGCCGGAACACTATAAACTATGGCTACACCTTC	CASSRNTINYGYTF
.	TRBV4-1	TRBJ1-2	.	TGCGCCAGCAGCCAAGCGGGCGGGGGAGCTGGCTACACCTTC	CASSQAGGGAGYTF
.	TRBV6-5	TRBJ1-4	.	TGTGCCAGCAGTTACTCGAATCCCGCACAAATGGAAAAACTGTTTTTT	CASSYSNPAQMEKLFF
.	TRBV28	TRBJ1-4	.	TGTGCCAGCAGTTTCTTGGGTTTTGTCTCTAATGAAAAACTGTTTTTT	CASSFLGFVSNEKLFF
.	TRBV30	TRBJ1-4	.	TGTGCCTGGCTGGGGGGGATTCAGGAAAAACTGTTTTTT	CAWLGGIQEKLFF
.	TRBV30	TRBJ1-4	.	TGTGCCTGGAAGGCAGGAGTAGCACCTAATGAAAAACTGTTTTTT	CAWKAGVAPNEKLFF
.	TRBV6-6	TRBJ1-2	.	TGTGCCAGCAGTTACTGGTCGGACAAAGGCTACACCTTC	CASSYWSDKGYTF
TRBD1	TRBV19	TRBJ1-1	few	TGTGCCAGTAGCCTACAGGGGATGAACACTGAAGCTTTCTTT	CASSLQGMNTEAFF
.	TRBV18	TRBJ2-7	.	TGTGCCAGCTCACTCGACAAGATCCCTTCCTACGAGCAGTACTTC	CASSLDKIPSYEQYF
.	TRBV7-2	TRBJ1-1	.	TGTGCCAGCAGCTTATTCGGGACGGGGAACACTGAAGCTTTCTTT	CASSLFGTGNTEAFF
.	TRBV5-6	TRBJ1-1	.	TGTGCCAGCAGCTTGGCAAGCACAGGCGGAGCTTTCTTT	CASSLASTGGAFF
.	TRBV7-3	TRBJ2-2	.	TGTGCCAGCAGCCCCCGGGACACCGGGGAGCTGTTTTTT	CASSPRDTGELFF
.	TRBV29-1	TRBJ2-1	.	TGCAGCGTTGAAGATGCGCAGGGTGGAGAGCAGTTCTTC	CSVEDAQGGEQFF
.	TRBV11-2	TRBJ2-5	.	TGTGCCAGCAGCTTAGAGTGGATAGGGGAGACCCAGTACTTC	CASSLEWIGETQYF
.	TRBV7-3	TRBJ2-2	.	TGTGCCAGCAGCTTAAACCCCCCCGGGGCGCCCACCGGGGAGCTGTTTTTT	CASSLNPPGAPTGELFF
.	TRBV21-1	TRBJ2-6	.	TGTGCCAGCAGCGAGACACCAAGATCCCTAAGCTCTGGGGCCAACGTCCTGACTTTC	CASSETPRSLSSGANVLTF
.	TRBV7-2	TRBJ2-5	.	TGTGCCAGCAGCTCGCGCGTTCAAGAGACCCAGTACTTC	CASSSRVQETQYF
.	TRBV20-1	TRBJ2-7	once	TGCAGTGCTACCAATAGGGGAGAGCAGTACTTC	CSATNRGEQYF
.	TRBV11-2	TRBJ1-5	once	TGTGCCAGCAGCTTTAGGGACGGTCAGCCCCAGCATTTT	CASSFRDGQPQHF
.	TRBV7-3	TRBJ1-5	.	TGTGCCAGCAGCTTAAGTGGGGGGCTGGGTCAGCCCCAGCATTTT	CASSLSGGLGQPQHF
.	TRBV18	TRBJ1-1	.	TGTGCCAGCTCCCGGGCCGGGAATGAAGCTTTCTTT	CASSRAGNEAFF
.	TRBV28	TRBJ1-2	.	TGTGCCAGCAGTTTTAGGGCCTATGGCTACACCTTC	CASSFRAYGYTF
.	TRBV4-1	TRBJ2-2	.	TGCGCCAGCAGCCAAGTAGACAGGACCACCGGGGAGCTGTTTTTT	CASSQVDRTTGELFF
.	TRBV27	TRBJ2-6	.	TGTGCCAGCAGTTTAGACGAACCAGGGCTTACGGGGGCCAACGTCCTGACTTTC	CASSLDEPGLTGANVLTF
.	TRBV15	TRBJ1-1	.	TGTGCCACCAGGCCCCGGACGGAGGTAACTGAAGCTTTCTTT	CATRPRTEVTEAFF
.	TRBV7-8	TRBJ2-3	once	TGTGCCAGCAGCCTGGGAGCGATCACAGATACGCAGTATTTT	CASSLGAITDTQYF
TRBD1	TRBV19	TRBJ2-1	.	TGTGCCAGCTTGACAGGGGGAGGGAATGAGCAGTTCTTC	CASLTGGGNEQFF
.	TRBV2	TRBJ1-5	.	TGTGCCAGCAGGGAGCAGGCTCACGGCAATCAGCCCCAGCATTTT	CASREQAHGNQPQHF
.	TRBV6-5	TRBJ2-7	.	TGTGCCAGCAGTTATAAAACGGGAGTCTACGAGCAGTACTTC	CASSYKTGVYEQYF
.	TRBV18	TRBJ1-1	.	TGTGCCAGCTCCCTGCTTGGAGTGAACACTGAAGCTTTCTTT	CASSLLGVNTEAFF
.	TRBV19	TRBJ1-1	.	TGTGCCAGTATCCCCCTAGGGGCCTTGAACACTGAAGCTTTCTTT	CASIPLGALNTEAFF
.	TRBV7-9	TRBJ2-7	once	TGTGCCAGCAGCTTAGCGGGGTCCTACGAGCAGTACTTC	CASSLAGSYEQYF
.	TRBV19	TRBJ2-5	.	TGTGCCAGTACCTCCCGCCCGGCTACCGGTTCCCAAGAGACCCAGTACTTC	CASTSRPATGSQETQYF
.	TRBV4-1	TRBJ2-3	.	TGCGCCAGCAGCAAATCCTGGGATACGCAGTATTTT	CASSKSWDTQYF
TRBD2	TRBV2	TRBJ2-1	.	TGTGCCAGCAGTGAGGGAGCGGGGTATGGCAATGAGCAGTTCTTC	CASSEGAGYGNEQFF
TRBD2	TRBV6-1	TRBJ2-7	.	TGTGCCAGCAGTCGCGAGCGGGGAGGCTCCTACGAGCAGTACTTC	CASSRERGGSYEQYF
.	TRBV5-1	TRBJ2-7	.	TGCGCCAGCACCCTGGAAGGTTCCTACGAGCAGTACTTC	CASTLEGSYEQYF
.	TRBV11-1	TRBJ1-1	.	TGTGCCAGCAGCTCCCGGACGGACATGAACACTGAAGCTTTCTTT	CASSSRTDMNTEAFF
.	TRBV28	TRBJ2-7	.	TGTGCCAGCAGCGAGACAGGCCCCTACGAGCAGTACTTC	CASSETGPYEQYF
.	TRBV2	TRBJ1-1	.	TGTGCCAGCATCTTCCCGCAGGGGCTCTCCTTGAGCGCTGAAGCTTTCTTT	CASIFPQGLSLSAEAFF
.	TRBV23-1	TRBJ1-2	.	TGCGCCAGCAGTCCAGTCAGAACACTCTTTGGACATGGCTACACCTTC	CASSPVRTLFGHGYTF
.	TRBV29-1	TRBJ2-7	.	TGCAGCGTCGGGACCTCCTACGAGCAGTACTTC	CSVGTSYEQYF
.	TRBV6-1	TRBJ1-5	.	TGTGCCAGCAACTATTTTATGCAGCCCCAGCATTTT	CASNYFMQPQHF
.	TRBV11-2	TRBJ1-2	.	TGTGCCAGCAGCTTAGGACAGCACTATGGCTACACCTTC	CASSLGQHYGYTF
.	TRBV5-8	TRBJ2-5	.	TGTGCCAGCAGCGAGACAGGTCAGCAAGAGACCCAGTACTTC	CASSETGQQETQYF
TRBD1	TRBV29-1	TRBJ1-2	.	TGCAGCGTTGGGGGGACAGGGGAAAATGGCTACACCTTC	CSVGGTGENGYTF
TRBD2	TRBV7-2	TRBJ2-3	.	TGTGCCAGCAGCTTAACTAGCGCTAGCACAGATACGCAGTATTTT	CASSLTSASTDTQYF
TRBD2	TRBV19	TRBJ2-2	.	TGTGCCAGTACCCCAGCAGGCCGGGACTACCCCTACACCGGGGAGCTGTTTTTT	CASTPAGRDYPYTGELFF
TRBD2	TRBV30	TRBJ2-5	.	TGTGCCTGGAGTCTGGGACTAGCGGGTGAGACCCAGTACTTC	CAWSLGLAGETQYF
.	TRBV2	TRBJ2-7	.	TGTGCCAGCAGTGCCAAGGTGCAGTACTTC	CASSAKVQYF